The subject of this entry is one T cell receptor (beta chain). Germline V gene data show CDR1 as LNHNV and CDR2 as YYDKDF (reference sequence). This CDR3 is 15 amino acids long. Between the trimmed V and J ends, which lost 7 bases and 1 base, there was a span of 14 bases. The data originate from a study of blood T cell repertoires in COVID-19. At the level of the study: T cells, B-cell-depleted T cells, or PBMCs supplied cDNA or gDNA.

Clones were sequenced by immunoSEQ multiplex PCR, and TCRdb holds only the in-frame ones, with some missing. Of under 150,000 clones in the sample, 75% to 95% were seen once. This chain links TRBV15 with TRBJ1-3; D gene ambiguous. This TCR came from a human donor with active COVID-19. The donor label of this sample is uncertain. The specimen sequenced was peripheral blood. The CDR3 nucleotides are TGTGCCACCAACAAATATGAGGGTTCTGGAAACACCATATATTTT. Its translation: CATNKYEGSGNTIYF.